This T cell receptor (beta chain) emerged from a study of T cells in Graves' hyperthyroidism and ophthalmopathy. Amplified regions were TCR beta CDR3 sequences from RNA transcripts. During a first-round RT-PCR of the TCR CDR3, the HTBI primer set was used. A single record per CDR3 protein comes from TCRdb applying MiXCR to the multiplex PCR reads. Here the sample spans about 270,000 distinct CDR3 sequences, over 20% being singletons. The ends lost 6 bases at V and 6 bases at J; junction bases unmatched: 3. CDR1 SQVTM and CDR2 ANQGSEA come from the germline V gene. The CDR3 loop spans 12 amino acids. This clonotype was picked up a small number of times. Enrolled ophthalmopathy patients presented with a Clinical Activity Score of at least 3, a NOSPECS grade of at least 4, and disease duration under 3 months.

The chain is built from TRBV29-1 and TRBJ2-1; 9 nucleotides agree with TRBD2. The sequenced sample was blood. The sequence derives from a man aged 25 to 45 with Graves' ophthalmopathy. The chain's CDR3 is CSVRTSVNEQFF. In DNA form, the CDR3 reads TGCAGCGTCCGGACTAGCGTCAATGAGCAGTTCTTC.